The clone carrying this TCR beta chain was detected only a few times. Original handling: Estimation of nucleated cell counts relied on the amplification of reference gene primers. The table came from immunoSEQ multiplex PCR; TCRdb's copy has only in-frame clones and leaves some out. V, J and clone size were drawn from that table, and D and trimming were deduced from the DNA. The data hold fewer than 50,000 clones, with 82% observed a single time. This record comes from a study of blood T cell repertoires in COVID-19. Study overall: COVID-19 samples from acute and convalescent phases originated in the United States, Italy and Spain. Sample material is recorded as cDNA or gDNA derived from T cells, B-cell-depleted T cells, or PBMCs.

The CDR3 runs 13 residues. With 2 bases removed from V and 10 bases from J, the gap between germline ends came to 14 bases. Material: peripheral blood. The chain carries TRBV12-3 or TRBV12-4 and TRBJ1-1; D gene uncertain. The receptor comes from a human donor in a cohort sampled during active COVID-19. CDR3 sequence: CASSLKSPEGAFF. The CDR3 DNA is TGTGCCAGCAGTTTAAAGTCACCCGAGGGAGCTTTCTTT.